One and the same sample provided the 23 T cell receptor beta chains below, sequenced in a study of blood T cell repertoires in COVID-19. The table came from immunoSEQ multiplex PCR; TCRdb's copy has only in-frame clones and leaves some out. The sample has tens of thousands of clones, about four fifths seen once. The material sequenced was peripheral blood. These receptors came from a man in his sixties or seventies with active COVID-19.

The J gene is TRBJ2-5, the V gene TRBV3-1 (or the pseudogene TRBV3-2); TRBD2 matches at 8 bases. The CDR3 spans 18 residues. Trimming took 3 bases from V and 9 from J; bases not matched to a gene: 21. Looked up from germline, CDR1 is LGHDT and CDR2 is YNNKEL (reference sequence). In DNA, the CDR3 is TGTGCCAGCAGCCACTTGAGGATGGGAGCGGGGGCCCCGGGAGCCCAGTACTTC. Its translation is CASSHLRMGAGAPGAQYF.

V is TRBV7-9 and J is TRBJ1-2; 7 bases are a match to TRBD1. Germline V gene sequence: CDR1 SEHNR, CDR2 FQNEAQ (reference sequence). This CDR3 contains 13 residues. The V and J ends lost 5 bases and 3 bases, in that order; junction bases with no gene match: 3. Here the CDR3 DNA reads TGTGCCAGCAGCCTCGGGACAGACTATGGCTACACCTTC. This sequence encodes CASSLGTDYGYTF. Complete variable domain (other parts from reference TRBV7-9 and TRBJ1-2): DTGVSQNPRHKITKRGQNVTFRCDPISEHNRLYWYRQTLGQGPEFLTYFQNEAQLEKSRLLSDRFSAERPKGSFSTLEIQRTEQGDSAMYLCASSLGTDYGYTFGSGTRLTVV.

This clone has only a few counts. V and J are TRBV2 and TRBJ1-5; D remains ambiguous. Germline V gene lookup returns CDR1 SNHLY and CDR2 FYNNEI. Trimming shortened V by 4 bases and J by 2 bases, and 9 bases separated the two germline ends. CDR3 length: 14 residues. CDR3 amino acids: CASSVERGNQPQHF. CDR3 nucleotide sequence: TGTGCCAGCAGTGTCGAGCGGGGCAATCAGCCCCAGCATTTT.

In its sample, this clone was seen a few times. The genes are TRBV5-1 and TRBJ2-7, with 7 nucleotides matching TRBD1. This CDR3 contains 15 residues. The junction had 5 bases not matched to a gene; V was cut back by 0 bases and J by 2 bases. From germline, CDR1 is SGHRS and CDR2 YFSETQ. The CDR3 DNA sequence: TGCGCCAGCAGCTTGGATGGGCAGGGGGCCTACGAGCAGTACTTC. Translated: CASSLDGQGAYEQYF. The full variable domain, its missing parts supplied by reference TRBV5-1 and TRBJ2-7, is KAGVTQTPRYLIKTRGQQVTLSCSPISGHRSVSWYQQTPGQGLQFLFEYFSETQRNKGNFPGRFSGRQFSNSRSEMNVSTLELGDSALYLCASSLDGQGAYEQYFGPGTRLTVT.

This chain uses TRBV27 with TRBJ2-2; 7 nucleotides align to TRBD2. Germline CDR1 and CDR2: MNHEY and SMNVEV (reference sequence). The CDR3 contains 16 residues. V was pared by 6 bases and J by 2 bases, with 9 bases of the junction left unmatched. The DNA of the CDR3 is TGTGCCAGCAGCAGTTTGGGCGGGGGTAACACCGGGGAGCTGTTTTTT. It translates to CASSSLGGGNTGELFF.

V is TRBV7-9 and J is TRBJ2-1; D is perhaps TRBD1 (5 bases). The CDR3 has 16 residues. Trimming left V 1 base short and J 5 bases short, with 15 bases between. Germline values: CDR1 SEHNR, CDR2 FQNEAQ (reference sequence). The CDR3 loop is CASSLEGQIINNEQFF. In DNA, the CDR3 is TGTGCCAGCAGCTTAGAAGGACAAATCATAAACAATGAGCAGTTCTTC.

This clone showed up just once. The rearrangement joins TRBV3-1 (or the pseudogene TRBV3-2) to TRBJ1-1, with 7 bases matching TRBD1. Germline CDR1 and CDR2: LGHDT and YNNKEL (reference sequence). There are 18 residues in the CDR3. The trim removed 2 bases at V and 1 base at J, leaving 13 bases unmatched. The CDR3 region is CASSQLWATGAQNTEAFF. CDR3 coding DNA: TGTGCCAGCAGCCAATTGTGGGCTACAGGGGCCCAGAACACTGAAGCTTTCTTT.

This clone has a handful of counts. CDR3 residues: CASSGRQIKNEKLFF. DNA for the CDR3: TGTGCCAGCAGCGGCAGACAGATAAAGAATGAAAAACTGTTTTTT. This rearrangement joins TRBV5-6 to TRBJ1-4, with D maybe TRBD1 (5 bases). This CDR3 comprises 15 residues. Deletions cut 4 bases from V and 5 bases from J, with 15 bases between. Germline-derived CDR1 and CDR2 are SGHDT and YYEEEE.

V is TRBV6-5 and J is TRBJ1-1; D is possibly TRBD1 (6 bases). The V and J ends lost 6 bases and 4 bases respectively, with 15 bases between them. Germline V lookup: CDR1 MNHEY, CDR2 SVGAGI. The length of the CDR3 is 14 residues. In DNA form, the CDR3 reads TGTGCCAGCAGGAGAGGGGGAACGGGCACTGAAGCTTTCTTT. This codes for CASRRGGTGTEAFF.

This sequence joins TRBV9 and TRBJ1-2, with 8 bases matching TRBD1. Trimming cost V 4 bases and J 6 bases; bases outside gene matches: 8. The CDR3 spans 14 residues. CDR1 SGDLS and CDR2 YYNGEE come from the germline V gene. CDR3 protein: CASSSLQGVDGYTF. CDR3 nucleotide sequence: TGTGCCAGCAGCTCCTTACAGGGGGTTGATGGCTACACCTTC.

This clone is a singleton in its sample. This chain uses TRBV7-8 with TRBJ2-5; weak D call: TRBD1 (5 bases). CDR3 length: 13 residues. V was shortened by 1 base and J by 6 bases, with 9 bases between the two germline ends. CDR1 is SGHVS and CDR2 is FQNEAQ in the germline V gene. The CDR3 protein is CASSLVGAKTQYF. The CDR3 nucleotides are TGTGCCAGCAGCTTAGTTGGGGCAAAGACCCAGTACTTC.

The chain recombines TRBV5-1 with TRBJ2-5, with D perhaps matching TRBD2 (6 bases). Trimming pared 5 bases from V and 3 bases from J, leaving 11 bases between. This CDR3 has 13 residues. Germline V CDR1 and CDR2: SGHRS, YFSETQ. As DNA, the CDR3 is TGCGCCAGCAGGGATCTAGCGAAAGAGACCCAGTACTTC. Translation gives CASRDLAKETQYF.

This clone has a single count. J is TRBJ1-1 and V is TRBV19; 7 nucleotides match TRBD1. The CDR3 totals 13 residues. Looked up from germline, CDR1 is LNHDA and CDR2 is SQIVND (reference sequence). J gave up 8 bases and V 5 bases, and 8 bases lay outside the gene matches. CDR3 region: CASSSTGKKEAFF. The CDR3 nucleotides read TGTGCCAGTAGTTCGACAGGGAAAAAAGAAGCTTTCTTT.

The rearrangement uses TRBV7-6 and TRBJ2-7, with 7 bases matching TRBD2. This CDR3 is 14 amino acids long. Looked up from germline, CDR1 is SGHVS and CDR2 is FNYEAQ. J gave up 6 bases and V 5 bases, and 10 bases lay outside the gene matches. The chain's CDR3 is CASSPGRGRGEQYF. CDR3 nucleotide sequence: TGTGCCAGCAGCCCTGGGCGGGGGAGGGGCGAGCAGTACTTC. The full variable domain, with the rest looked up from reference TRBV7-6 and TRBJ2-7, is GAGVSQSPRYKVTKRGQDVALRCDPISGHVSLYWYRQALGQGPEFLTYFNYEAQQDKSGLPNDRFSAERPEGSISTLTIQRTEQRDSAMYRCASSPGRGRGEQYFGPGTRLTVT.

The V call is TRBV19, the J call TRBJ2-7, with D perhaps matching TRBD2 (6 bases). Looked up from germline, CDR1 is LNHDA and CDR2 is SQIVND (reference sequence). The CDR3 contains 15 residues. Trimming stripped 1 base from V and 0 bases from J, with 10 bases between. In DNA, the CDR3 is TGTGCCAGTAGTATAGTTGGAGGGACCTCCTACGAGCAGTACTTC. Protein sequence: CASSIVGGTSYEQYF. The full variable domain, its missing parts supplied by reference TRBV19 and TRBJ2-7, is DGGITQSPKYLFRKEGQNVTLSCEQNLNHDAMYWYRQDPGQGLRLIYYSQIVNDFQKGDIAEGYSVSREKKESFPLTVTSAQKNPTAFYLCASSIVGGTSYEQYFGPGTRLTVT.

This rearrangement joins TRBV5-6 to TRBJ1-5, with D possibly matching TRBD1 (5 bases). CDR1 is SGHDT, CDR2 YYEEEE, per germline. Trimming stripped 4 bases from V and 5 bases from J, with 19 bases between. This CDR3 contains 16 residues. For the CDR3, the DNA is TGTGCCAGCAGCACCACGAGACAGAATTCGTATCAGCCCCAGCATTTT. Its translation: CASSTTRQNSYQPQHF.

The J gene is TRBJ2-1, the V gene TRBV5-1; 12 nucleotides line up with TRBD2. There are 15 residues in the CDR3. J gave up 7 bases and V 1 base, and 3 bases lay outside the gene matches. CDR1 is SGHRS, CDR2 YFSETQ, per germline. As DNA, the CDR3 is TGCGCCAGCAGCTTGCTAGCGGGGGGGCGGAATGAGCAGTTCTTC. Protein product: CASSLLAGGRNEQFF.

The genes are TRBV5-1 and TRBJ1-1; no clear D gene. The CDR3 totals 13 residues. V was clipped by 4 bases and J by 2 bases, with 9 bases between them. The germline V gene has CDR1 SGHRS and CDR2 YFSETQ. Here the CDR3 DNA reads TGCGCCAGCAGCGAGACATCCAACACTGAAGCTTTCTTT. This gives the protein CASSETSNTEAFF.

The chain carries TRBV5-4 and TRBJ2-5, with 8 nucleotides matching TRBD1. V lost 4 bases and J lost 7; bases outside the gene matches: 9. Germline V gene lookup returns CDR1 SGHNT and CDR2 YYREEE (reference sequence). The CDR3 extends over 14 amino acids. The CDR3 protein is CASSLRQGTGTQYF. DNA of the CDR3: TGTGCCAGCAGCCTCCGACAGGGGACGGGGACCCAGTACTTC.

This clone has a handful of counts. The chain combines TRBV29-1 with TRBJ2-7; D is uncertain. Per germline, CDR1 SQVTM and CDR2 ANQGSEA. Trimming pared 5 bases from V and 0 bases from J, leaving 8 bases between. CDR3 length: 12 residues. CDR3 coding DNA: TGCAGCGTTTCAACCAGCTCCTACGAGCAGTACTTC. It yields the protein CSVSTSSYEQYF.

This clone appeared once. The rearrangement links TRBV5-6 to TRBJ2-5; TRBD2 agrees at 11 bases. The CDR3 runs 16 residues. Per germline, CDR1 SGHDT and CDR2 YYEEEE. The V segment lost 4 bases and the J segment 2 bases; nucleotides outside the gene matches: 7. The CDR3 here is CASSPLTSGGQETQYF. The CDR3 nucleotides are TGTGCCAGCAGCCCTCTAACTAGCGGGGGTCAAGAGACCCAGTACTTC.

The V call is TRBV7-9, the J call TRBJ1-5; 7 bases line up with TRBD1. The J segment lost 9 bases and the V segment lost 4 bases, leaving 9 bases of the junction unmatched. Germline-derived CDR1 and CDR2 are SEHNR and FQNEAQ (reference sequence). The CDR3 loop spans 14 amino acids. This CDR3 reads CASSSQGDGVPQHF. For the CDR3, the DNA is TGTGCCAGCAGCTCTCAGGGGGACGGAGTGCCCCAGCATTTT.

The V gene is TRBV4-2, the J gene TRBJ2-7; D gene unclear. CDR1 LGHNA and CDR2 YNFKEQ come from the germline V gene. The CDR3 runs to 14 residues. V lost 4 bases and J lost 1, with 11 bases in between. CDR3 in DNA: TGTGCCAGCAGCCCCCATGGCAGGTCCTACGAGCAGTACTTC. Its translation: CASSPHGRSYEQYF.